This entry lists 3 T cell receptor beta chains sequenced from one sample in a study of blood T cell repertoires in COVID-19. The data were produced by immunoSEQ multiplex PCR, yet TCRdb's version contains in-frame clones alone and is incomplete. The sample contains about 380,000 clones, 70% to 85% of which appear only once. The sample was peripheral blood. Receptors originate from a human donor with acute or convalescent COVID-19. The donor label of this sample is uncertain.

V usage is TRBV5-5 and J usage is TRBJ1-1; D gene ambiguous. The ends were cut back, 1 base at V and 4 bases at J, with 11 bases in the middle. The germline V gene has CDR1 SGHKS and CDR2 YYEKEE (reference sequence). The CDR3 totals 14 residues. The DNA of the CDR3 is TGTGCCAGCAGCTTGTTCAGTGGTGCCACTGAAGCTTTCTTT. Protein sequence: CASSLFSGATEAFF.

The rearrangement joins TRBV10-1 to TRBJ2-7, with 9 nucleotides matching TRBD2. The V segment lost 3 bases and the J segment 1 base; nucleotides outside the gene matches: 7. Germline V gives CDR1 WNHNN, CDR2 SYGVQD (reference sequence). The CDR3 runs to 16 residues. The DNA of the CDR3 is TGCGCCAGCAGTGACTCCCTAGCGGGATGGTCCTACGAGCAGTACTTC. Translated, it gives CASSDSLAGWSYEQYF.

This CDR3 reads CASSLRDRAGNTIYF. The CDR3 DNA reads TGTGCCAGCAGTTTAAGGGACAGGGCAGGAAACACCATATATTTT. The rearrangement uses TRBV28 and TRBJ1-3, with 9 bases aligning to TRBD1. The CDR3 totals 15 residues. Per the germline V gene, CDR1 is MDHEN and CDR2 is SYDVKM. The junction had 3 bases not matched to a gene; V was cut back by 2 bases and J by 4 bases. Full variable domain (missing parts from reference TRBV28 and TRBJ1-3): DVKVTQSSRYLVKRTGEKVFLECVQDMDHENMFWYRQDPGLGLRLIYFSYDVKMKEKGDIPEGYSVSREKKERFSLILESASTNQTSMYLCASSLRDRAGNTIYFGEGSWLTVV.